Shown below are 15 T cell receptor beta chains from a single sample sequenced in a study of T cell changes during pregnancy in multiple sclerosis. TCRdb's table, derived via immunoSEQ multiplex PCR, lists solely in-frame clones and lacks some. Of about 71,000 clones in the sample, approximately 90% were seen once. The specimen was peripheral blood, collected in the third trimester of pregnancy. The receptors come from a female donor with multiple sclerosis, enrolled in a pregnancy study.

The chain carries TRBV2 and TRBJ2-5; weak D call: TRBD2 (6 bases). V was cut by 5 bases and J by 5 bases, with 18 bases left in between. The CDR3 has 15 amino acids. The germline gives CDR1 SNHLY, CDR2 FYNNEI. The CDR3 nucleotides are TGTGCCAGCAGTAAAACCGGGACTTCAGTCGAGACCCAGTACTTC. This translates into CASSKTGTSVETQYF.

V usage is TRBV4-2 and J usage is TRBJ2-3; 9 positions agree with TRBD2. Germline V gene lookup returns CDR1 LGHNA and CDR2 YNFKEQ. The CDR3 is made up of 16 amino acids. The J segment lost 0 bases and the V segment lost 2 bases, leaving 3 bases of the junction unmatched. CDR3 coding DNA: TGTGCCAGCAGCCAACCTAGCGGGACTAGCACAGATACGCAGTATTTT. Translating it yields CASSQPSGTSTDTQYF.

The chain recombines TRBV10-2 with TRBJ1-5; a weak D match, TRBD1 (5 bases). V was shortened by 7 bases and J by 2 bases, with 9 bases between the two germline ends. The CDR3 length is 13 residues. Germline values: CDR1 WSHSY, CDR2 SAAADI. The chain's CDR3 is CASKDSGNQPQHF. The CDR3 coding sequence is TGCGCCAGCAAAGACAGCGGCAATCAGCCCCAGCATTTT.

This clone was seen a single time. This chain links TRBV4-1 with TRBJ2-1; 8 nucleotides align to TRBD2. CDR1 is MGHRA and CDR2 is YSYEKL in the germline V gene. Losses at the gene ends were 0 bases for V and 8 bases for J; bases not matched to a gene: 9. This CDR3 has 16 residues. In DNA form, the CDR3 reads TGCGCCAGCAGCCAAGAGGGGACTAGGGCCGATTATGAGCAGTTCTTC. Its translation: CASSQEGTRADYEQFF.

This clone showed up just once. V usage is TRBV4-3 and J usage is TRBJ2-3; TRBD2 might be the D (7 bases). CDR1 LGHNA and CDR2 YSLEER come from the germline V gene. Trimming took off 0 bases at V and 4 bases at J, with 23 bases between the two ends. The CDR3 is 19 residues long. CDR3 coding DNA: TGCGCCAGCAGCCAAGAAGGAGGGCGTGGTCAGGGGAGGGCAGATACGCAGTATTTT. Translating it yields CASSQEGGRGQGRADTQYF.

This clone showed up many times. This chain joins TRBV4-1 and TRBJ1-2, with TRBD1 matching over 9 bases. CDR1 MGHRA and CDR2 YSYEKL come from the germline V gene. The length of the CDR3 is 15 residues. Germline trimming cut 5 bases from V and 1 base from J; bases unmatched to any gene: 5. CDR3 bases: TGCGCCAGCAGCACAAGGACAGGGGATAACTATGGCTACACCTTC. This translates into CASSTRTGDNYGYTF.

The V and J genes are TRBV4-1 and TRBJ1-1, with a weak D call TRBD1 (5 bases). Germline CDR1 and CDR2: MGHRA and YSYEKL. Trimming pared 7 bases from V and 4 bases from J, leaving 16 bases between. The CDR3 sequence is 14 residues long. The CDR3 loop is CASKGTPWTTEAFF. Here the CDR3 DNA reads TGCGCCAGCAAAGGGACTCCGTGGACCACTGAAGCTTTCTTT.

CDR3 nucleotides: TGTGCCAGCAGTTTACATTCCGGGACAGGGGATGAAAAACTGTTTTTT. Amino acids: CASSLHSGTGDEKLFF. This chain uses TRBV28 with TRBJ1-4, with 10 bases lining up with TRBD1. Per germline, CDR1 MDHEN and CDR2 SYDVKM. The CDR3 is 16 residues long. J gave up 6 bases and V 2 bases, and 6 bases lay outside the gene matches.

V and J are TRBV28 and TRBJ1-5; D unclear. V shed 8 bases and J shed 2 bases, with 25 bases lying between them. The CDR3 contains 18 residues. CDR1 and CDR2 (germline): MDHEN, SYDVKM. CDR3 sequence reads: CASDQPGSAVRGNQPQHF. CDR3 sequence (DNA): TGTGCCAGCGACCAGCCCGGATCTGCCGTGAGGGGCAATCAGCCCCAGCATTTT.

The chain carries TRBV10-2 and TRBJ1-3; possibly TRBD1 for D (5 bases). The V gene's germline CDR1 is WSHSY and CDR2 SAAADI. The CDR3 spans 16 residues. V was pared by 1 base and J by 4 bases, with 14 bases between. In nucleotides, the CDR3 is TGCGCCAGCAGTGAGTGGAGGGGTCCAGCAGGAAACACCATATATTTT. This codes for CASSEWRGPAGNTIYF.

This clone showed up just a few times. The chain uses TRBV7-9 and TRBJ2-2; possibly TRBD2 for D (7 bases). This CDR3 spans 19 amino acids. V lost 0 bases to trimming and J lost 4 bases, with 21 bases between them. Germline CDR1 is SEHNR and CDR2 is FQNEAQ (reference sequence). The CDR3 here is CASSLARLAKGGSTGELFF. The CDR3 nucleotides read TGTGCCAGCAGCTTAGCGCGGTTGGCCAAGGGGGGGAGCACCGGGGAGCTGTTTTTT.

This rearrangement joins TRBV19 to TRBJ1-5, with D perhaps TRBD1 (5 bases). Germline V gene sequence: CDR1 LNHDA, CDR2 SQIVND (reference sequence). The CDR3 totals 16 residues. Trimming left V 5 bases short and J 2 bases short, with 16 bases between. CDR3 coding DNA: TGTGCCAGTAGTCAGGGTTCCTACGGAGGCAATCAGCCCCAGCATTTT. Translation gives CASSQGSYGGNQPQHF.

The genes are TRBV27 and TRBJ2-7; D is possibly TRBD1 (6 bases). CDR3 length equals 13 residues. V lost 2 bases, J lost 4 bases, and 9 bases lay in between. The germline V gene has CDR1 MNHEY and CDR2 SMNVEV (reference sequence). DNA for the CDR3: TGTGCCAGCAGTTTAGGACAGACTTACGAGCAGTACTTC. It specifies CASSLGQTYEQYF.

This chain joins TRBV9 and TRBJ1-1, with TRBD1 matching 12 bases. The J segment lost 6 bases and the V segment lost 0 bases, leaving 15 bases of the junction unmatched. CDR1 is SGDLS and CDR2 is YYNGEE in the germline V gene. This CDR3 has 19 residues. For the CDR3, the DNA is TGTGCCAGCAGCGTAGTTTTTCTGGGACAGGGGGCGTATCCGGCTGAAGCTTTCTTT. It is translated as CASSVVFLGQGAYPAEAFF.

The CDR3 sequence is CASSKSGLDYGYTF. Here the CDR3 DNA reads TGTGCCAGCAGTAAATCGGGTCTTGACTATGGCTACACCTTC. The chain recombines TRBV9 with TRBJ1-2; the D is unclear. The CDR3 runs to 14 residues. CDR1 and CDR2 (germline): SGDLS, YYNGEE. Trimming removed 5 bases from V and 3 bases from J, with 14 bases in between. Variable domain in full (rest from reference TRBV9 and TRBJ1-2): DSGVTQTPKHLITATGQRVTLRCSPRSGDLSVYWYQQSLDQGLQFLIQYYNGEERAKGNILERFSAQQFPDLHSELNLSSLELGDSALYFCASSKSGLDYGYTFGSGTRLTVV.